The 14 T cell receptor beta chains reported below all come from one sample, sequenced in a study of identical twins (dated by TCRdb to about 2016). Libraries were made using 5' RACE. The sequencer was an Illumina HiSeq 2000. TCRdb cleaned the public reads at Q25 with fastp, built clones with MiXCR and kept in-frame beta chains. Each entry merges the rows of one CDR3 protein and shows their most common DNA and genes. The sample profile shows a few hundred thousand distinct CDR3 sequences; 9% to 15% of them were found once. The ten largest clones take up more than 6% of the sample. These data also formed part of another study, on yellow fever vaccine responses in identical twins.

The sample consisted of CD8+ T cells sorted from blood. The receptors come from a young woman in good health.

The table lists this clonotype with many counts. This sequence joins TRBV12-1 and TRBJ2-5; TRBD2 is the table's D call and was not checked against the DNA. TRBV12-1 is classified as a pseudogene. The length of the CDR3 is 15 residues. The chain's CDR3 is CASSFGLAIRETQYF. The CDR3 region has the DNA TGTGCCAGCAGCTTTGGACTAGCGATAAGAGAGACCCAGTACTTC.

In its sample, this clonotype was seen many times. The genes are TRBV20-1 and TRBJ2-7, with D possibly being TRBD1 (6 bases). CDR3 length: 14 residues. CDR1 and CDR2 (germline): DFQATT, SNEGSKA (reference sequence). Trimming stripped 0 bases from V and 1 base from J, with 10 bases between. This chain's CDR3 is CSARDQDRSYEQYF. CDR3 nucleotides: TGCAGTGCTAGAGATCAGGACAGATCCTACGAGCAGTACTTC.

This clonotype was detected a few times. In nucleotides, the CDR3 is TGTGCCAGCATCCTGACAGGGGGGAGTGGCTACACCTTC. Translation gives CASILTGGSGYTF. This chain uses TRBV12-3 or TRBV12-4 with TRBJ1-2; 9 bases map to TRBD1. Trimming cost V 7 bases and J 7 bases; bases outside gene matches: 7. CDR3 size: 13 residues.

There are many counts of this clonotype. The CDR3 here is CASSGTSLVFPTEQYF. CDR3 coding DNA: TGTGCCAGCAGCGGAACCTCCCTAGTATTCCCTACCGAGCAGTACTTC. The chain links TRBV7-3 to TRBJ2-7; D uncertain. CDR1 and CDR2 from the germline V gene are SGHTA and FQGTGA. Trimming shortened V by 5 bases and J by 6 bases, and 23 bases separated the two germline ends. This CDR3 contains 16 residues.

The table lists this clonotype with a count of one. This rearrangement joins TRBV7-8 to TRBJ2-7, with TRBD2 matching over 7 bases. V shed 1 base, J shed 3 bases, and the junction held 9 bases outside the gene matches. The CDR3 contains 16 residues. CDR1 is SGHVS, CDR2 FQNEAQ, per germline. In nucleotides, the CDR3 is TGTGCCAGCAGCTTAGTTCTAGCGGAGCCCATCTACGAGCAGTACTTC. Translating it yields CASSLVLAEPIYEQYF.

This clonotype was counted at least ten times. The V call is TRBV25-1, the J call TRBJ1-5, with D unresolved. The CDR3 is 13 amino acids. Germline V gene lookup returns CDR1 MGHDK and CDR2 SYGVNS. Trimming shortened V by 0 bases and J by 6 bases, and 6 bases separated the two germline ends. In DNA form, the CDR3 reads TGTGCCAGCAGTGAATATGAGAGTCAGCCCCAGCATTTT. Translating it yields CASSEYESQPQHF. The full variable domain, in which reference TRBV25-1 and TRBJ1-5 provide the parts outside the CDR3, is EADIYQTPRYLVIGTGKKITLECSQTMGHDKMYWYQQDPGMELHLIHYSYGVNSTEKGDLSSESTVSRIRTEHFPLTLESARPSHTSQYLCASSEYESQPQHFGDGTRLSIL.

Ten or more counts support this clonotype. This chain links TRBV5-1 with TRBJ2-1; the D is unclear. CDR1 and CDR2 from the germline V gene are SGHRS and YFSETQ. CDR3 size: 13 residues. Deletions cut 6 bases from V and 4 bases from J, with 11 bases between. As DNA, the CDR3 is TGCGCCAGCACGGTAGGGTATTACAATGAGCAGTTCTTC. Amino acid sequence: CASTVGYYNEQFF.

The chain recombines TRBV28 with TRBJ2-5; D gene uncertain. Germline CDR1 MDHEN, CDR2 SYDVKM. Deletions cut 3 bases from V and 2 bases from J, with 10 bases between. The CDR3 covers 14 residues. The CDR3 DNA is TGTGCCAGCAGTTTTTTCACAGATCAAGAGACCCAGTACTTC. Translating it yields CASSFFTDQETQYF.

This clonotype was observed many times. The CDR3 protein is CASSGALAGANSGANVLTF. Written as DNA, the CDR3 is TGCGCCAGCAGCGGGGCACTAGCGGGAGCCAACTCTGGGGCCAACGTCCTGACTTTC. V gene TRBV5-1 combines with J gene TRBJ2-6; the match to TRBD2 covers 11 bases. This CDR3 contains 19 residues. Germline assignment: CDR1 SGHRS and CDR2 YFSETQ. The V segment lost 4 bases and the J segment 0 bases; nucleotides outside the gene matches: 9.

This clonotype turned up a few times. The chain uses TRBV13 and TRBJ2-7; D may be TRBD1 (5 bases). Germline CDR1 and CDR2: PRHDT and FYEKMQ (reference sequence). Deletions cut 5 bases from V and 0 bases from J, with 17 bases between. The length of the CDR3 is 16 residues. The CDR3, as DNA: TGTGCCAGCAGCCCACGGGCAGGGTCGAGCTCCTACGAGCAGTACTTC. Its protein product is CASSPRAGSSSYEQYF.

This sequence joins TRBV29-1 and TRBJ1-2, with D unclear. Germline V gene lookup returns CDR1 SQVTM and CDR2 ANQGSEA. CDR3 size: 13 residues. V lost 1 base to trimming and J lost 2 bases, with 8 bases between them. CDR3 sequence (DNA): TGCAGCGTTGAAGGGTTCGGAAACTATGGCTACACCTTC. Its protein is CSVEGFGNYGYTF.

The chain has TRBV27 and TRBJ2-3; D remains unclear. Germline loops: CDR1 MNHEY, CDR2 SMNVEV (reference sequence). CDR3 length equals 12 residues. V gave up 3 bases and J gave up 5 bases, with 6 bases separating them. CDR3: CASSFNLDTQYF. CDR3 nucleotide sequence: TGTGCCAGCAGTTTTAATCTAGATACGCAGTATTTT.

There are a few counts of this clonotype. The chain joins TRBV2 to TRBJ2-5, with 8 nucleotides matching TRBD2. CDR1 is SNHLY, CDR2 FYNNEI, per germline. The V gene end was trimmed by 2 bases and the J gene end by 3 bases; junction bases not matched to a gene: 5. This CDR3 contains 15 residues. This chain's CDR3 is CASSEWRGVEETQYF. In DNA, the CDR3 is TGTGCCAGCAGTGAATGGCGGGGGGTTGAAGAGACCCAGTACTTC.

This clonotype showed up many times. CDR3 DNA: TGCGCCAGCAGCTTGGCTTCGGGGGCGCGATACAATGAGCAGTTCTTC. Protein product: CASSLASGARYNEQFF. The chain carries TRBV5-1 and TRBJ2-1; D may correspond to TRBD1 or TRBD2 (6 bases each). CDR3 size: 16 residues. CDR1 and CDR2 (germline): SGHRS, YFSETQ. V was shortened by 0 bases and J by 4 bases, with 14 bases between the two germline ends. Looking up the rest from reference TRBV5-1 and TRBJ2-1 gives the full variable domain: KAGVTQTPRYLIKTRGQQVTLSCSPISGHRSVSWYQQTPGQGLQFLFEYFSETQRNKGNFPGRFSGRQFSNSRSEMNVSTLELGDSALYLCASSLASGARYNEQFFGPGTRLTVL.